Listed here are 6 T cell receptor beta chains from one sample, sequenced in a study of PD-L1 blockade in urothelial cancer. The sample's time point: pretreatment peripheral blood. Clones were sequenced by immunoSEQ multiplex PCR, and TCRdb holds only the in-frame ones, with some missing. The repertoire holds about 70,000 clones, with almost 90% as singletons. The specimen comprised PBMCs, sampled around atezolizumab (anti-PD-L1) treatment. These receptors were obtained from a man aged 65 to 85 with urothelial cancer.

The chain employs TRBV19 and TRBJ1-4; D might be TRBD1 (5 bases). The CDR3 loop spans 15 amino acids. Trimming removed 8 bases at V and 0 bases at J, with 13 bases between. Germline loops: CDR1 LNHDA, CDR2 SQIVND (reference sequence). CDR3 nucleotide sequence: TGTGCCAGTTCTGACAGACCATCAACTAATGAAAAACTGTTTTTT. It translates to CASSDRPSTNEKLFF. Filled out from reference TRBV19 and TRBJ1-4, the complete variable domain reads DGGITQSPKYLFRKEGQNVTLSCEQNLNHDAMYWYRQDPGQGLRLIYYSQIVNDFQKGDIAEGYSVSREKKESFPLTVTSAQKNPTAFYLCASSDRPSTNEKLFFGSGTQLSVL.

This chain links TRBV28 with TRBJ2-2, with 12 bases that match TRBD2. The germline V gene encodes CDR1 MDHEN and CDR2 SYDVKM. The V segment lost 6 bases and the J segment 4 bases; nucleotides outside the gene matches: 6. The CDR3 totals 16 residues. CDR3 region: CASRPGLAGRTGELFF. CDR3 in DNA: TGTGCCAGCAGGCCGGGACTAGCGGGCCGCACCGGGGAGCTGTTTTTT.

The chain uses TRBV28 and TRBJ1-2, with TRBD1 as a possible D gene (6 bases). This CDR3 region has 13 residues. With 11 bases removed from V and 5 bases from J, the gap between germline ends came to 18 bases. Looked up from germline, CDR1 is MDHEN and CDR2 is SYDVKM. The CDR3 DNA follows: TGTGCCGCCCTAGAACAGGGAACATATGGCTACACCTTC. Translation gives CAALEQGTYGYTF.

The chain couples TRBV19 to TRBJ1-5, with D possibly matching TRBD1 (6 bases). The CDR3 covers 15 residues. Trimming took off 3 bases at V and 2 bases at J, with 11 bases between the two ends. Germline loops: CDR1 LNHDA, CDR2 SQIVND (reference sequence). The CDR3 DNA follows: TGTGCCAGTAGTATTGGGGGGGCCGGCAATCAGCCCCAGCATTTT. Amino acids: CASSIGGAGNQPQHF.

The table lists this clone with a count of one. The chain is built from TRBV11-1 and TRBJ1-2, with D possibly being TRBD1 (5 bases). Germline CDR1 and CDR2: SGHAT and FQDESV (reference sequence). The CDR3 consists of 14 residues. Trimming removed 1 base from V and 5 bases from J, with 11 bases in between. The CDR3 protein is CASSLGLDKYGYTF. Written as DNA, the CDR3 is TGTGCCAGCAGCTTAGGACTGGACAAGTATGGCTACACCTTC.

The chain has TRBV18 and TRBJ1-2; 11 nucleotides line up with TRBD1. CDR3 size: 14 residues. Trimming took 3 bases from V and 4 from J; bases not matched to a gene: 1. Germline V gene lookup returns CDR1 KGHSH and CDR2 LQKENI. CDR3 sequence: CASSPGTGGYGYTF. CDR3 coding DNA: TGTGCCAGCTCACCCGGGACAGGGGGCTATGGCTACACCTTC.